This T cell receptor beta chain was identified in a study of blood T cell repertoires in COVID-19. Original analysis: Scientists estimated how many nucleated cells there were by amplifying reference gene primers. The repertoire was sequenced with immunoSEQ multiplex PCR; TCRdb's copy has only in-frame clones and lacks some. V and J calls plus clone size are reproduced from that table; the DNA served to infer D and trimming. The data show about 160,000 clones, around 89% seen once. This clone has just one count. The receptor's source is a man younger than 35 with COVID-19, enrolled during active disease. Sequencing was done on a sample of peripheral blood.

The CDR3: CASTRTGANTEAFF. The CDR3 nucleotides are TGTGCCAGCACCCGGACAGGGGCGAACACTGAAGCTTTCTTT. V gene TRBV6-5 combines with J gene TRBJ1-1; TRBD1 matches at 9 bases. The CDR3 covers 14 residues. Trimming at V came to 7 bases and at J to 1 base, leaving 4 bases not matched to a gene. Germline CDR1 reads MNHEY; CDR2 reads SVGAGI.